Listed below are T cell receptor beta chains from one sample, sequenced in a study of human T cells and chemical hapten exposure. TCRdb re-called the RACE reads with MiXCR, one entry per CDR3 protein. Here the sample spans hundreds of thousands of distinct CDR3 sequences, about 6% being singletons. Here the sequenced sample was whole blood, taken in connection with sensitization to the hapten diphenylcyclopropenone (DPC). The receptors were gathered from a woman aged 18-29 years with alopecia areata. Some clones in this sample may be carry-over from other donors' samples. The conserved cysteine and the conserved F or W are not part of the CDR3 here. Clone size is shown for a subset of rows, as once, few, many or a class of expanded clone.

CDR3,J,size,V
SARSPPYTNQPQH,TRBJ1-5,few,TRBV20-1
ASSPRQGAQY,TRBJ2-5,many,TRBV7-6
ASSAEINQPQH,TRBJ1-5,many,TRBV2
ASSWGQVGTEAF,TRBJ1-1,many,TRBV5-1
ASSSQDREEQY,TRBJ2-7,.,TRBV11-3
AISKNYETGMREQY,TRBJ2-7,many,TRBV10-3
ASSMNTEAF,TRBJ1-1,few,TRBV5-1
ASSQEGFITEAF,TRBJ1-1,.,TRBV4-3
ASKERVDDQPQH,TRBJ1-5,many,TRBV6-4
ASSLDEGHATLSSYEQY,TRBJ2-7,many,TRBV5-5
ASSQDPTGGGETQY,TRBJ2-5,.,TRBV3-1
ASSSPTGTEVLDTQY,TRBJ2-3,.,TRBV7-9
ASSGQADDQPQH,TRBJ1-5,many,TRBV18
ASSEVGGQTQY,TRBJ2-5,few,TRBV2
ASSGTWGSNQPQH,TRBJ1-5,many,TRBV6-1
ATSDLARVAYNEQF,TRBJ2-1,.,TRBV24-1
ASSPIGGAWNTEAF,TRBJ1-1,few,TRBV7-9
ASSPQDGTGELF,TRBJ2-2,.,TRBV18
ASSLSDEQF,TRBJ2-1,few,TRBV5-1
ASSLLGGQHSGNTIY,TRBJ1-3,.,TRBV7-9
SAWTSGGADTQY,TRBJ2-3,many,TRBV20-1
ASSYSSEGDTQY,TRBJ2-3,.,TRBV6-6
ASRSAEGPDTQY,TRBJ2-3,few,TRBV10-2
ASSRQGETQY,TRBJ2-5,few,TRBV7-9
ASSKILAGANEQY,TRBJ2-7,few,TRBV5-1